These 6 T cell receptor beta chains originate from one sample sequenced in a study of monozygotic twins with cystic fibrosis. Here immunoSEQ multiplex PCR was the method, and the copy in TCRdb shows in-frame clones only, minus some. The sample has over 20,000 clones; approximately 98% are singletons. Material: blood. The receptors stem from a girl aged 10-17 years with cystic fibrosis.

The chain uses TRBV4-3 and TRBJ2-1; no definite D call. CDR1 LGHNA and CDR2 YSLEER come from the germline V gene. The CDR3 sequence is 15 residues long. Trimming removed 1 base from V and 0 bases from J, with 7 bases in between. CDR3: CASSQGPSSYNEQFF. Written as DNA, the CDR3 is TGCGCCAGCAGCCAAGGACCAAGCTCCTACAATGAGCAGTTCTTC.

The chain combines TRBV7-9 with TRBJ1-2; D is perhaps TRBD1 (6 bases). V was pared by 5 bases and J by 3 bases, with 16 bases between. Germline assignment: CDR1 SEHNR and CDR2 FQNEAQ (reference sequence). The CDR3 loop spans 15 amino acids. The CDR3 region is CASSLGRGADYGYTF. For the CDR3, the DNA is TGTGCCAGCAGCCTAGGGCGGGGGGCCGACTATGGCTACACCTTC. Using reference TRBV7-9 and TRBJ1-2 for the parts outside the CDR3, the full variable domain is DTGVSQNPRHKITKRGQNVTFRCDPISEHNRLYWYRQTLGQGPEFLTYFQNEAQLEKSRLLSDRFSAERPKGSFSTLEIQRTEQGDSAMYLCASSLGRGADYGYTFGSGTRLTVV.

The chain is built from TRBV5-1 and TRBJ1-4, with 9 bases identical to TRBD1. Unmatched junction bases numbered 9, after V lost 4 bases and J lost 8 bases. Germline lookup yields CDR1 SGHRS and CDR2 YFSETQ. The CDR3 totals 15 residues. The DNA of the CDR3 is TGCGCCAGCAGCCTCGAACAGGGGGCAGGGGAAAAACTGTTTTTT. It is translated as CASSLEQGAGEKLFF.

The chain is built from TRBV12-5 and TRBJ2-7, with D uncertain. Per the germline V gene, CDR1 is LGHNT and CDR2 is FRNRAP. This CDR3 is 9 amino acids long. Trimming shortened V by 8 bases and J by 4 bases, and 3 bases separated the two germline ends. The CDR3 region is CASRYEQYV. The CDR3 region has the DNA TGTGCTAGTCGGTACGAGCAGTACGTC.

V is TRBV7-9 and J is TRBJ1-1; possible D gene TRBD1, 5 bases. Trimming left V 5 bases short and J 12 bases short, with 16 bases between. The CDR3 sequence is 12 residues long. CDR1 is SEHNR, CDR2 FQNEAQ, per germline (reference sequence). This CDR3 is CASSARDRVTFF. In nucleotides, the CDR3 is TGTGCCAGCAGCGCCCGGGACCGCGTAACTTTCTTT.

CDR3 sequence: CASSQHGGYGYTF. As DNA, the CDR3 is TGTGCCAGCAGCCAACACGGAGGCTATGGCTACACCTTC. The genes are TRBV14 and TRBJ1-2; no definite D call. The CDR3 runs to 13 residues. Looked up from germline, CDR1 is SGHDN and CDR2 is FVKESK. V was pared by 2 bases and J by 4 bases, with 8 bases between.